This T cell receptor beta chain was sequenced in a study of T-cell memory formation after mild COVID-19. Across the whole study: Most TCR clusters belonged to a single donor.

Notes on the study in general: For second-wave clones that peaked at day 37, SARS-CoV-2 specificity went unverified. From day 15 to 85, contracting clones were balanced between CD4 and CD8, whereas later expanders leaned toward CD4+.

Using constant-segment primers, 5'RACE produced TCR alpha and TCR beta cDNA libraries carrying sample barcodes and UMIs. TCRdb used MiXCR to reprocess the 5' RACE reads, holding one entry per CDR3 protein. The sample includes under 300,000 distinct CDR3 sequences, approximately 16% of them seen just once. This clonotype was detected a few times. The antigen is not known. Per germline, CDR1 SGHRS and CDR2 YFSETQ. V lost 1 base and J 0 bases, leaving 11 bases between the germline ends. The CDR3 runs 15 residues. The J gene is TRBJ2-7, the V gene TRBV5-1; D may be TRBD1 (6 bases). The source material was PBMCs or a T cell subset sorted from them (not recorded which). This TCR was sampled from a man between 18 and 29 years old who had mild COVID-19 (a few samples of this study predate the infection). Cell type and time point are not known. CDR3 loop: CASSLTTDSSYEQYF. CDR3 bases: TGCGCCAGCAGCTTGACGACGGACAGCTCCTACGAGCAGTACTTC.